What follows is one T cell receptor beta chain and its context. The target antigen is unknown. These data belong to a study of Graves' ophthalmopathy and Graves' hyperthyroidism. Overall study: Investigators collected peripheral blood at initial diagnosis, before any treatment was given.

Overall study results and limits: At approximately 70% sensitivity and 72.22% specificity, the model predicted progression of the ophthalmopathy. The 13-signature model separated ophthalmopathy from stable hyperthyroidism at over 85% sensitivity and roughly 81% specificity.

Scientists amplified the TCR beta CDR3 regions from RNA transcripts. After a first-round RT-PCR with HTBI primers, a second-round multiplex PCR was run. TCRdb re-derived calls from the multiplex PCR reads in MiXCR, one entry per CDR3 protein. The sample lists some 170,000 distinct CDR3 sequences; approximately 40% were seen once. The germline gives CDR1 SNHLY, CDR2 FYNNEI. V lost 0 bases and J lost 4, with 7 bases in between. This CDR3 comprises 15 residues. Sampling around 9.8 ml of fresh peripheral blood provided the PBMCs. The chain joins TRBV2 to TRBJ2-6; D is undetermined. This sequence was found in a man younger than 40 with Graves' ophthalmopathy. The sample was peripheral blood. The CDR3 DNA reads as TGTGCCAGCAGTGAAGCGGCGCCCGGGGCCAACGTCCTGACTTTC. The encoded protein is CASSEAAPGANVLTF.